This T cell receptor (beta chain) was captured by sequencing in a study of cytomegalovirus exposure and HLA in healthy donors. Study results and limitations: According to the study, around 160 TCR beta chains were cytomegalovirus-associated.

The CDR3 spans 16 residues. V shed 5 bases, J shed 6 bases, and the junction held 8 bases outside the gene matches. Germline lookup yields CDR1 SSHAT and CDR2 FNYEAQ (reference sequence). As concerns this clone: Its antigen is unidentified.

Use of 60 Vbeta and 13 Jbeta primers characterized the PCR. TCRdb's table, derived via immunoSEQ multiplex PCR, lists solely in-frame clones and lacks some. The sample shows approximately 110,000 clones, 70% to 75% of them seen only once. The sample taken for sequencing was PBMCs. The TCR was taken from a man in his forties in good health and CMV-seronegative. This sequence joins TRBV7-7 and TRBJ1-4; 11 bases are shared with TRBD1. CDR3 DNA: TGTGCCAGCAGCACCGGGACAGGGGGGGGGTATGAAAAACTGTTTTTT. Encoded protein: CASSTGTGGGYEKLFF.